The rows below give T cell receptor beta chains drawn from one sample of a study of blood T cell repertoires in COVID-19. Sequenced by immunoSEQ multiplex PCR; TCRdb stores in-frame clones only, minus some. The data contain roughly 40,000 clones, 70% to 90% of them seen just once; the ten biggest clones take up about 5.5%. The specimen sequenced was peripheral blood. These receptors all stem from a man aged 40-49 years with active COVID-19. The CDR3 runs from the conserved cysteine through the conserved F or W. D genes are given only for firm matches. Part of the rows lack a size; the others show once, few, many or a class for expanded clones.

V gene,D gene,J gene,clone size,CDR3 DNA,CDR3 protein
TRBV15,TRBD1,TRBJ2-7,-,TGTGCCACCAGCAGGGGGACAGGAGTAACCTACGAGCAGTACTTC,CATSRGTGVTYEQYF
TRBV5-1,TRBD1,TRBJ2-5,-,TGCGCCAGCAGCCCACAGGGGGTCCAAGAGACCCAGTACTTC,CASSPQGVQETQYF
TRBV5-5,TRBD1,TRBJ1-4,-,TGTGCCAGCAGCCTCACCGGGACAGGGGGCGAAAAACTGTTTTTT,CASSLTGTGGEKLFF
TRBV11-3,TRBD1,TRBJ2-2,-,TGTGCCAGCAGCTTACAACGTCTCGGGACAGAGCACACCGGGGAGCTGTTTTTT,CASSLQRLGTEHTGELFF
TRBV6-5,-,TRBJ2-7,-,TGTGCCAGCAGTCCACGACAGGTCCTAGGCGAGCAGTACTTC,CASSPRQVLGEQYF
TRBV2,TRBD1,TRBJ2-7,-,TGTGCCAGCAATGACGCCTGGACAGGGGATTACGAGCAGTACTTC,CASNDAWTGDYEQYF
TRBV12-5,-,TRBJ1-1,-,TGTGCTAGTGGTTTTGGGTCAGATCCGGGGAACACTGAAGCTTTCTTT,CASGFGSDPGNTEAFF
TRBV5-5,-,TRBJ1-1,-,TGTGCCAGCAGCTCCCGGACAACCAGGGGCACTGAAGCTTTCTTT,CASSSRTTRGTEAFF
TRBV6-5,TRBD2,TRBJ2-7,-,TGTGCCAGCAGGGCAGCTAGCGGGAACTACGAGCAGTACTTC,CASRAASGNYEQYF
TRBV5-1,-,TRBJ2-7,once,TGCGCCAGCAGCTTGGTTGGAGGGCCGTACGAGCAGTACTTC,CASSLVGGPYEQYF
TRBV28,-,TRBJ2-1,-,TGTGCCAGCAGTCCGGACAGCTCGGTATACAATGAGCAGTTCTTC,CASSPDSSVYNEQFF
TRBV5-8,TRBD1,TRBJ2-1,few,TGTGCCAGCCTGGGGGTGGGGACAGGGAGCTTCCATGAGCAGTTCTTC,CASLGVGTGSFHEQFF
TRBV5-6,TRBD2,TRBJ2-3,-,TGTGCCAGCAGCTCCCTTCGGGTAGCGGGGTACGCAGATACGCAGTATTTT,CASSSLRVAGYADTQYF
TRBV25-1,-,TRBJ2-7,once,TGTGCCAGCAGTGAATTGGGCAATACCTACGAGCAGTACTTC,CASSELGNTYEQYF
TRBV11-3,-,TRBJ2-7,-,TGTGCCAGCAGCCAGCCCCTAGGCGAGCAGTACTTC,CASSQPLGEQYF
TRBV10-3,TRBD2,TRBJ2-1,-,TGTGCCATCAGTGCTAGCGGGAGCTCCTACAATGAGCAGTTCTTC,CAISASGSSYNEQFF
TRBV9,TRBD1,TRBJ1-6,-,TGTGCCAGCAGCCCCGGGGGGGGCAGGGGGAATTCACCCCTCCACTTT,CASSPGGGRGNSPLHF
TRBV7-2,TRBD1,TRBJ2-4,-,TGTGCCAGCAGCTCCCAGGGGCAGGGGGACATTCAGTACTTC,CASSSQGQGDIQYF
TRBV5-5,-,TRBJ2-2,once,TGTGCCAGCAGCTTGGTAGTCCTGAACACCGGGGAGCTGTTTTTT,CASSLVVLNTGELFF
TRBV1,-,TRBJ1-4,-,TGCACCAGCAGCCAAGATGGGGACAGGCATACAACTAATGAAAAACTGTTTTTT,CTSSQDGDRHTTNEKLFF
TRBV27,-,TRBJ2-1,-,TGTGCCAGCAGTTCACTAGTGGGGGGGGGCGCCCCCAATGAGCAGTTCTTC,CASSSLVGGGAPNEQFF
TRBV5-1,-,TRBJ2-2,-,TGCGCCAGCAGCTTGGCCCGTAGTGCAGGGGTCACCGGGGAGCTGTTTTTT,CASSLARSAGVTGELFF
TRBV5-1,TRBD1,TRBJ2-3,-,TGCGCCAGCAGCACGGGACAGACTTATAACACAGATACGCAGTATTTT,CASSTGQTYNTDTQYF
TRBV7-8,TRBD2,TRBJ2-1,once,TGTGCCAGCAGCGTCAGCGCGGGAGGGGCCTACAATGAGCAGTTCTTC,CASSVSAGGAYNEQFF
TRBV7-3,-,TRBJ2-3,-,TGTGCCAGCAGCTTAAAGGGGACTCCGCAGTATTTT,CASSLKGTPQYF
TRBV9,-,TRBJ1-2,-,TGTGCCAGCAGCGGATCGGTAGTGAACTATGGCTACACCTTC,CASSGSVVNYGYTF
TRBV19,TRBD1,TRBJ2-2,-,TGTGCCAGTAGTGGACAGGGGTTCACCGGGGAGCTGTTTTTT,CASSGQGFTGELFF
TRBV6-5,TRBD1,TRBJ2-1,-,TGTGCCAGCAAACCCCGACAGGGCTCCTACAATGAGCAGTTCTTC,CASKPRQGSYNEQFF
TRBV21-1,-,TRBJ1-5,-,TGTGCCAGCAGCAACGAAGGGGTTGGGAGCAATCAGCCCCAGCATTTT,CASSNEGVGSNQPQHF
TRBV5-1,-,TRBJ1-6,few,TGCGCCAGCAGCTTGGGGCCGCGGGGCTCTAATTCACCCCTCCACTTT,CASSLGPRGSNSPLHF
TRBV11-3,-,TRBJ1-1,-,TGTGCCAGCAGCCTCAACCCCGGGGCTGAAGCTTTCTTT,CASSLNPGAEAFF
TRBV6-6,-,TRBJ2-3,-,TGTGCCAGCAGCCGGACTGGGAGCACAGATACGCAGTATTTT,CASSRTGSTDTQYF
TRBV7-9,TRBD2,TRBJ2-7,-,TGTGCCAGCAGCTTAGCTGGGGGGACTAGCGGACGCCTTTTAAACGAGCAGTACTTC,CASSLAGGTSGRLLNEQYF
TRBV7-8,TRBD2,TRBJ2-7,-,TGTGCCAGCAGCTTTGCTAGCGGGAGAGGTGAGCAGTACTTC,CASSFASGRGEQYF
TRBV3-1/TRBV3-2,-,TRBJ2-7,-,TGTGCCAGCAGCCAAGACCGGTTCTCCTACGAGCAGTACTTC,CASSQDRFSYEQYF
TRBV27,TRBD1,TRBJ2-7,-,TGTGCCAGCAGGGGACAGGGTACCTACGAGCAGTACTTC,CASRGQGTYEQYF
TRBV18,TRBD2,TRBJ2-1,-,TGTGCCAGCTCACCCAGGACTAGCGGGGGCCTATCCTACAATGAGCAGTTCTTC,CASSPRTSGGLSYNEQFF
TRBV30,TRBD2,TRBJ2-7,-,TGTGCCTGGAGTGCACCCAGACTAGCGGGACGTAACTACGAGCAGTACTTC,CAWSAPRLAGRNYEQYF
TRBV18,-,TRBJ2-1,once,TGTGCCAGCTCAGTGGACAGGGAGGGAAGTTTCGATGAGCAGTTCTTC,CASSVDREGSFDEQFF
TRBV6-5,-,TRBJ1-2,-,TGTGCCAGCAGTTACTCGAGACTGGGGGAGGGTGGCTACACCTTC,CASSYSRLGEGGYTF
TRBV3-1/TRBV3-2,-,TRBJ2-7,-,TGTGCCAGCAGCCCCTGGGGCGATCAATACGAGCAGTACTTC,CASSPWGDQYEQYF
TRBV30,TRBD2,TRBJ2-1,-,TGTGCCTGGACCCTCCGAACCGGACTAGCGGGTCTATCTGAGCAGTTCTTC,CAWTLRTGLAGLSEQFF
TRBV7-3,-,TRBJ2-7,-,TGTGCCAGCAGCTTAGGGGCAGGATACTACGAGCAGTACTTC,CASSLGAGYYEQYF
TRBV10-3,-,TRBJ2-7,-,TGTGCCATCAGTGAGGGGGCAAGGGGGTACGAGCAGTACTTC,CAISEGARGYEQYF
TRBV28,-,TRBJ1-1,-,TGTGCCAGCAGTGCAAAAGAGACTGAAGCTTTCTTT,CASSAKETEAFF
TRBV3-1/TRBV3-2,-,TRBJ1-2,few,TGTGCCAGCAGCCAAGAAACAGCCCCCTATGGCTACACCTTC,CASSQETAPYGYTF
TRBV19,-,TRBJ1-1,-,TGTGCCAGTAGTATAGATCCCTTCGGACATTTGAACACTGAAGCTTTCTTT,CASSIDPFGHLNTEAFF
TRBV7-6,-,TRBJ1-1,few,TGTGCCAGCAGCTCCCGGGCAGGGGTGAACACTGAAGCTTTCTTT,CASSSRAGVNTEAFF
TRBV19,TRBD1,TRBJ1-2,-,TGTGCCAGTAGTAAGCTCCCGGCAGGGGGCTCTGGCTACACCTTC,CASSKLPAGGSGYTF
TRBV10-2,TRBD2,TRBJ2-1,-,TGCGCCAGCAGTGAGTCCGGAAGCGGGAGGGGCTTGGAGTTCTTC,CASSESGSGRGLEFF
TRBV14,-,TRBJ2-7,-,TGTGCCAGCAGCCAGGGCACTTCTCGGGAGCAGTACTTC,CASSQGTSREQYF
TRBV6-2/TRBV6-3,TRBD2,TRBJ2-3,-,TGTGCCAGCAGTTCCGATCTAGCGGGAGCTTCCGCAGATACGCAGTATTTT,CASSSDLAGASADTQYF
TRBV5-1,-,TRBJ1-2,-,TGCGCCAGCAGCCTTCGGGGCGGGGAGGGTCGCACCTTC,CASSLRGGEGRTF
TRBV19,-,TRBJ1-1,few,TGTGCCAGTACGGTAAGAGGGCCGGGCACTGAAGCTTTCTTT,CASTVRGPGTEAFF
TRBV6-6,-,TRBJ1-4,-,TGTGCCAGCAGCCCCACTCCGGGAAGTGAAAAACTGTTTTTT,CASSPTPGSEKLFF
TRBV5-1,TRBD2,TRBJ2-1,-,TGCGCCAGCAGCTTGGCGGCGGGAGGGGAATACAATGAGCAGTTCTTC,CASSLAAGGEYNEQFF
TRBV28,-,TRBJ1-2,-,TGTGCCAGCAGTTTAGACGGGTATGGCTACACCTTC,CASSLDGYGYTF
TRBV5-1,-,TRBJ1-3,-,TGCGCCAGCAGCTTGGACAGGATCTCTGGAAACACCATATATTTT,CASSLDRISGNTIYF
TRBV3-1/TRBV3-2,-,TRBJ1-2,-,TGTGCCAGCAGCCGGGGGGGGCAGGGCTACACCTTC,CASSRGGQGYTF
TRBV27,TRBD2,TRBJ2-2,-,TGTGCCAGCAGTTTACTGAGCGGGAGTGGGTTGGTCACCGGGGAGCTGTTTTTT,CASSLLSGSGLVTGELFF